One sample yielded the 26 T cell receptor beta chains listed below, sequenced in a study of OX40 agonist ivuxolimab in advanced cancers. Repertoires were generated with immunoSEQ multiplex PCR, while TCRdb's copy carries only in-frame clones and drops some. Of about 78,000 clones detected, 92% appear once; the ten largest clones hold about 3%. The sequencing used CD4+ or CD8+ T cells sorted from blood, collected in a trial of the OX40 agonist ivuxolimab. The receptors come from an adult with an advanced solid tumor such as melanoma, head and neck, liver or kidney cancer.

This clone was picked up a small number of times. The rearrangement joins TRBV4-1 to TRBJ2-5, with D perhaps TRBD1 (6 bases). This CDR3 region has 14 residues. CDR1 is MGHRA and CDR2 is YSYEKL in the germline V gene. V was cut by 4 bases and J by 5 bases, with 14 bases left in between. CDR3 region: CASSRQVQEETQYF. In DNA, the CDR3 is TGCGCCAGCAGCCGACAGGTCCAGGAGGAGACCCAGTACTTC.

The genes are TRBV1 and TRBJ2-5; TRBD2 is the table's D call and was not checked against the DNA. TRBV1 is tagged as a pseudogene. This CDR3 spans 16 amino acids. In DNA form, the CDR3 reads TGCACCAGCAGCCGTCGGACTAGCGGGGGGCAAGAGACCCAGTACTTC. This codes for CTSSRRTSGGQETQYF.

This chain connects TRBV5-5 to TRBJ1-1, with 7 bases lining up with TRBD1. There are 15 residues in the CDR3. Germline V lookup: CDR1 SGHKS, CDR2 YYEKEE (reference sequence). With V trimmed by 4 bases and J by 4 bases, 10 bases remained unmatched. The CDR3 region is CASSPRQGPVTEAFF. For the CDR3, the DNA is TGTGCCAGCAGCCCTCGACAGGGCCCCGTCACTGAAGCTTTCTTT.

A word on this clone: Other DNA sequences of this sample code for an identical CDR3. The J gene is TRBJ1-1, the V gene TRBV30, with no clear D. The CDR3 length is 11 residues. The germline gives CDR1 GTSNPN, CDR2 SVGIG (reference sequence). The ends were cut back, 3 bases at V and 4 bases at J, with 6 bases in the middle. The CDR3 coding sequence is TGTGCCTGGAGCCGGGGCACTGAAGCTTTCTTT. It codes for CAWSRGTEAFF.

The rearrangement joins TRBV27 to TRBJ1-1, with D possibly being TRBD1 (5 bases). Per germline, CDR1 MNHEY and CDR2 SMNVEV (reference sequence). CDR3 size: 14 residues. The ends were cut back, 2 bases at V and 4 bases at J, with 11 bases in the middle. This CDR3 is CASSLQGLGTEAFF. The CDR3 DNA reads as TGTGCCAGCAGTTTACAGGGACTGGGCACTGAAGCTTTCTTT.

The V gene is TRBV7-6, the J gene TRBJ2-7; D remains unclear. The V gene lost 5 bases and the J gene lost 5 bases, with 10 bases spanning the gap. This CDR3 is 12 amino acids long. From germline, CDR1 is SGHVS and CDR2 FNYEAQ. The CDR3 spells CASSAVKDEQYF. The CDR3 nucleotides read TGTGCCAGCAGCGCCGTCAAGGACGAGCAGTACTTC.

This chain joins TRBV5-4 and TRBJ2-5; TRBD1 matches at 9 bases. The CDR3 consists of 14 residues. V gave up 0 bases and J gave up 5 bases; unmatched junction bases: 2. Germline V gene lookup returns CDR1 SGHNT and CDR2 YYREEE (reference sequence). The CDR3 is CASSLDRGLETQYF. The CDR3 bases are TGTGCCAGCAGCTTGGACAGGGGGCTGGAGACCCAGTACTTC.

The chain joins TRBV28 to TRBJ1-2, with 8 bases lining up with TRBD1. The germline gives CDR1 MDHEN, CDR2 SYDVKM. The CDR3 sequence is 13 residues long. V shed 11 bases and J 1 base; nucleotides not matched to a gene: 6. CDR3 sequence reads: CAAQGARNYGYTF. CDR3 coding DNA: TGTGCCGCCCAGGGGGCCCGTAACTATGGCTACACCTTC.

The chain carries TRBV10-3 and TRBJ1-1; D not resolved. Germline V gene sequence: CDR1 ENHRY, CDR2 SYGVKD. This CDR3 is 12 amino acids long. V gave up 2 bases and J gave up 11 bases, with 12 bases separating them. The CDR3 sequence is CAISEKGPVAFF. CDR3 DNA sequence: TGTGCCATCAGTGAGAAGGGCCCGGTGGCTTTCTTT.

The V and J genes are TRBV30 and TRBJ2-7; TRBD1 matches 10 bases. V shed 3 bases and J 3 bases; nucleotides not matched to a gene: 2. The CDR3 length is 13 residues. CDR1 GTSNPN and CDR2 SVGIG come from the germline V gene (reference sequence). The CDR3 sequence: CAWSRDRGYEQYF. The CDR3 DNA sequence: TGTGCCTGGAGCCGGGACAGGGGCTACGAGCAGTACTTC.

This sequence joins TRBV15 and TRBJ1-2; TRBD1 aligns across 9 bases. The ends lost 0 bases at V and 8 bases at J; junction bases unmatched: 10. The CDR3 has 16 amino acids. Germline lookup yields CDR1 LNHNV and CDR2 YYDKDF (reference sequence). The CDR3 protein is CATSRDASQGASGYTF. CDR3 in DNA: TGTGCCACCAGCAGAGATGCTTCACAGGGGGCTTCGGGCTACACCTTC.

This rearrangement joins TRBV19 to TRBJ1-2; 7 bases match TRBD1. V lost 6 bases and J lost 0; bases outside the gene matches: 10. The germline gives CDR1 LNHDA, CDR2 SQIVND (reference sequence). The CDR3 runs to 16 residues. CDR3 sequence (DNA): TGTGCCAGTAGGACTCCCCGGACAGGATCTAACTATGGCTACACCTTC. Translation: CASRTPRTGSNYGYTF.

The rearrangement uses TRBV7-2 and TRBJ2-1, with 11 bases aligning to TRBD2. Germline values: CDR1 SGHTA, CDR2 FQGNSA. V gave up 4 bases and J gave up 2 bases; unmatched junction bases: 10. The CDR3 contains 18 residues. The CDR3 spells CASSSPSGRREAYNEQFF. In DNA, the CDR3 is TGTGCCAGCAGCTCACCTAGCGGGAGGAGGGAGGCCTACAATGAGCAGTTCTTC.

The V call is TRBV11-2, the J call TRBJ2-1; D gene ambiguous. The V and J ends lost 3 bases and 2 bases respectively, with 5 bases between them. The V gene's germline CDR1 is SGHAT and CDR2 FQNNGV. This CDR3 contains 13 residues. The CDR3 coding sequence is TGTGCCAGCAGCTTTACTACCTACAATGAGCAGTTCTTC. Amino acids: CASSFTTYNEQFF.

CDR3: CASSPPVAANVLTF. CDR3 sequence (DNA): TGTGCCAGCAGCCCCCCAGTTGCGGCCAACGTCCTGACTTTC. The chain links TRBV7-9 to TRBJ2-6; D unclear. Germline V gene data show CDR1 as SEHNR and CDR2 as FQNEAQ (reference sequence). The CDR3 covers 14 residues. With 5 bases removed from V and 6 bases from J, the gap between germline ends came to 11 bases.

This clone was recorded only once. This chain uses TRBV7-2 with TRBJ2-2; 13 nucleotides align to TRBD2. In germline, CDR1 is SGHTA, CDR2 FQGNSA. This CDR3 is built from 19 residues. The trim removed 6 bases at V and 6 bases at J, leaving 16 bases unmatched. CDR3 region: CASSQPLGLAGTLAGELFF. The CDR3 DNA reads TGTGCCAGCAGTCAGCCGCTGGGACTAGCGGGAACTCTGGCCGGGGAGCTGTTTTTT. Full variable domain (rest looked up from reference TRBV7-2 and TRBJ2-2): GAGVSQSPSNKVTEKGKDVELRCDPISGHTALYWYRQSLGQGLEFLIYFQGNSAPDKSGLPSDRFSAERTGGSVSTLTIQRTQQEDSAVYLCASSQPLGLAGTLAGELFFGEGSRLTVL.

The chain couples TRBV6-5 to TRBJ1-6; unclear D gene. The V end lost 0 bases, the J end lost 7 bases, and 4 bases lay between the germline ends. Germline V gene sequence: CDR1 MNHEY, CDR2 SVGAGI. This CDR3 is 13 amino acids long. The CDR3 sequence is CASSYSTNSPLHF. In DNA form, the CDR3 reads TGTGCCAGCAGTTACTCGACGAATTCACCCCTCCACTTT.

This chain uses TRBV27 with TRBJ2-7, with a weak D call TRBD1 (5 bases). Between the trimmed V and J ends, which lost 6 bases and 4 bases, there was a span of 13 bases. The CDR3 consists of 13 residues. Germline V gene sequence: CDR1 MNHEY, CDR2 SMNVEV (reference sequence). CDR3 nucleotides: TGTGCCAGCAGCAGGACACCTACTTACGAGCAGTACTTC. Its translation is CASSRTPTYEQYF.

The chain links TRBV4-1 to TRBJ2-5, with TRBD2 identical over 8 bases. Germline CDR1 reads MGHRA; CDR2 reads YSYEKL. The V gene end was trimmed by 4 bases and the J gene end by 4 bases; junction bases not matched to a gene: 11. The CDR3 spans 16 residues. CDR3 nucleotide sequence: TGCGCCAGCAGCCCCGGCCGGACTAGCAGACTAGAGACCCAGTACTTC. It codes for CASSPGRTSRLETQYF.

This clone was seen once. At one boundary the junction diverges from the germline segment, which might be a read error. The V and J genes are TRBV7-2 and TRBJ1-5; D unresolved. The CDR3 loop spans 12 amino acids. Per the germline V gene, CDR1 is SGHTA and CDR2 is FQGNSA. CDR3 in DNA: TGTGCCAGCAGTTTAGGAGGTCAGCCCCAGCATTTT. It specifies CASSLGGQPQHF. The full variable domain, in which reference TRBV7-2 and TRBJ1-5 provide the parts outside the CDR3, is GAGVSQSPSNKVTEKGKDVELRCDPISGHTALYWYRQSLGQGLEFLIYFQGNSAPDKSGLPSDRFSAERTGGSVSTLTIQRTQQEDSAVYLCASSLGGQPQHFGDGTRLSIL.

The chain uses TRBV28 and TRBJ2-1; possibly TRBD1 or TRBD2 for D (5 bases each). V lost 4 bases and J lost 5, with 21 bases in between. The germline V gene has CDR1 MDHEN and CDR2 SYDVKM. This CDR3 contains 17 residues. CDR3 amino acids: CASSSRASSRPDNEQFF. The CDR3 DNA follows: TGTGCCAGCAGTTCCAGGGCTAGCTCCCGTCCTGACAATGAGCAGTTCTTC.

CDR3 residues: CASSLTGQGGRETQYF. The CDR3 bases are TGCGCCAGCAGCTTGACAGGACAGGGAGGTCGGGAGACCCAGTACTTC. V is TRBV5-1 and J is TRBJ2-5; 8 positions agree with TRBD1. The CDR3 contains 16 residues. V lost 1 base, J lost 5 bases, and 10 bases stayed unmatched. Germline V gene sequence: CDR1 SGHRS, CDR2 YFSETQ.

The rearrangement joins TRBV7-8 to TRBJ2-7; 8 nucleotides line up with TRBD1. There are 14 residues in the CDR3. The V gene end was trimmed by 3 bases and the J gene end by 6 bases; junction bases not matched to a gene: 7. Germline lookup yields CDR1 SGHVS and CDR2 FQNEAQ. The CDR3 nucleotides are TGTGCCAGCAGCTTCGTCAGGGGGCTCGTCGAGCAGTACTTC. Its protein is CASSFVRGLVEQYF.

The count of this clone is one. The chain combines TRBV11-2 with TRBJ2-1, with D possibly matching TRBD2 (5 bases). The CDR3 has 13 amino acids. CDR1 and CDR2 (germline): SGHAT, FQNNGV. V dropped 5 bases and J dropped 9 bases, with 14 bases sitting between them. This CDR3 is CASSRTRAGEQFF. As DNA, the CDR3 is TGTGCCAGCAGCCGAACTAGGGCGGGTGAGCAGTTCTTC.

The chain carries TRBV28 and TRBJ2-7, with D possibly TRBD1 on 5 matching bases. Looked up from germline, CDR1 is MDHEN and CDR2 is SYDVKM. Between the trimmed V and J ends, which lost 4 bases and 3 bases, there was a span of 10 bases. The CDR3 consists of 13 residues. CDR3 sequence (DNA): TGTGCCAGCAGTTCGCCAGGGATCTACGAGCAGTACTTC. It translates to CASSSPGIYEQYF.

J is TRBJ1-1 and V is TRBV11-2; D is unclear. The CDR3 length is 14 residues. Germline V gene sequence: CDR1 SGHAT, CDR2 FQNNGV. V was pared by 5 bases and J by 0 bases, with 10 bases between. CDR3 sequence (DNA): TGTGCCAGCAGCCAAACAGCTATGAACACTGAAGCTTTCTTT. Its protein product is CASSQTAMNTEAFF. The full variable domain, with the rest looked up from reference TRBV11-2 and TRBJ1-1, is EAGVAQSPRYKIIEKRQSVAFWCNPISGHATLYWYQQILGQGPKLLIQFQNNGVVDDSQLPKDRFSAERLKGVDSTLKIQPAKLEDSAVYLCASSQTAMNTEAFFGQGTRLTVV.